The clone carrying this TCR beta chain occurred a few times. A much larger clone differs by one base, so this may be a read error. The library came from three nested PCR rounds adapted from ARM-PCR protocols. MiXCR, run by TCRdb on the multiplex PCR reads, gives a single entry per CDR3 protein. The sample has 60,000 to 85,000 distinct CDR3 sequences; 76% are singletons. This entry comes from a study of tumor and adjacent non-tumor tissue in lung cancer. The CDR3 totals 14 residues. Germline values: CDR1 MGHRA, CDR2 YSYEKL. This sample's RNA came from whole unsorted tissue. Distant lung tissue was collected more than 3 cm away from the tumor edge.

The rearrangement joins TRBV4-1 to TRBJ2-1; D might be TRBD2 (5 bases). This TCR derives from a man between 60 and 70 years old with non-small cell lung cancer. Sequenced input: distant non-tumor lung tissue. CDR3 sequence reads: CAGSQGLTNNEQFF. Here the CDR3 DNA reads TGCGCCGGCAGCCAAGGACTTACAAACAATGAGCAGTTCTTC.